This paragraph reports one T cell receptor beta chain. The data stem from a study of control samples from healthy donors and cancer patients. CDR1 and CDR2 from the germline V gene are SGHRS and YFSETQ. The CDR3 has 14 residues. V lost 2 bases to trimming and J lost 4 bases, with 9 bases between them. The data were produced by immunoSEQ multiplex PCR, yet TCRdb's version contains in-frame clones alone and is incomplete. The data contain over 150,000 clones, 90% to 95% of them singletons. This TCR derives from a man in his late teens or twenties in good health. Sequenced input: blood. The V call is TRBV5-1, the J call TRBJ2-2; D perhaps matches TRBD2 (6 bases). In nucleotides, the CDR3 is TGCGCCAGCAGCTTTAGCGGACCCACCGGGGAGCTGTTTTTT. This gives the protein CASSFSGPTGELFF.